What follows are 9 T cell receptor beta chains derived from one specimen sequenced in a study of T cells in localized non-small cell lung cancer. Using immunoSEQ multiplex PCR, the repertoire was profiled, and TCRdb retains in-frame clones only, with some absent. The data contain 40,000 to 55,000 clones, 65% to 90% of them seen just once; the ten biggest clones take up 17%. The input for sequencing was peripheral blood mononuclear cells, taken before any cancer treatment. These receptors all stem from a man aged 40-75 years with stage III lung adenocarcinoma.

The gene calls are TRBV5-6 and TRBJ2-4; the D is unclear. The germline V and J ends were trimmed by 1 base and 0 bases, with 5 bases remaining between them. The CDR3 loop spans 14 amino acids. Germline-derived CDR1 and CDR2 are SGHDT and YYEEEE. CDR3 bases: TGTGCCAGCAGCTTGAGCCTAGCCAAAAACATTCAGTACTTC. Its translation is CASSLSLAKNIQYF.

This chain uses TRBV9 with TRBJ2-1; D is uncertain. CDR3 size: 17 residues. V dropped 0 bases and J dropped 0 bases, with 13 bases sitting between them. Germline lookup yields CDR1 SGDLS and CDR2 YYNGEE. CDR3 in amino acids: CASSVAGSRSSYNEQFF. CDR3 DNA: TGTGCCAGCAGCGTAGCCGGTTCAAGGAGCTCCTACAATGAGCAGTTCTTC.

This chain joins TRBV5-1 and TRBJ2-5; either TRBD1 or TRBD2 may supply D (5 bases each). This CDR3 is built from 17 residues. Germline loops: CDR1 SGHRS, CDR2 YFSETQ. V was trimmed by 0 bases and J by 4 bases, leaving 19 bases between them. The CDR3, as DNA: TGCGCCAGCAGCTTGGGACCCGGGACCCCAAGAGGAGAGACCCAGTACTTC. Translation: CASSLGPGTPRGETQYF.

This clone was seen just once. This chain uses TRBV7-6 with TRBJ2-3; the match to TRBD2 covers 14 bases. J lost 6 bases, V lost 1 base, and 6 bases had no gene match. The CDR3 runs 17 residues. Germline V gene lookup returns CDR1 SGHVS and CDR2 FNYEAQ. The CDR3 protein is CASSLGGLAGAWDTQYF. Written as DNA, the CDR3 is TGTGCCAGCAGCTTAGGGGGACTAGCGGGGGCCTGGGATACGCAGTATTTT.

CDR3 residues: CASSAPGPPYEQYF. The CDR3 DNA follows: TGTGCCAGCAGTGCACCGGGACCCCCCTACGAGCAGTACTTC. This chain links TRBV6-5 with TRBJ2-7, with D perhaps assigned TRBD1 or TRBD2 (5 bases each). Trimming pared 5 bases from V and 2 bases from J, leaving 13 bases between. The CDR3 extends over 14 amino acids. Germline V CDR1 and CDR2: MNHEY, SVGAGI.

The CDR3 region is CASSLMGGYTGELFF. The CDR3 bases are TGTGCCAGCAGCTTGATGGGGGGCTACACCGGGGAGCTGTTTTTT. The rearrangement uses TRBV5-8 and TRBJ2-2; tentatively, D is TRBD1 or TRBD2 (6 bases each). V lost 1 base and J lost 3, with 10 bases in between. This CDR3 comprises 15 residues. The V gene's germline CDR1 is SGHTS and CDR2 YDEGEE.

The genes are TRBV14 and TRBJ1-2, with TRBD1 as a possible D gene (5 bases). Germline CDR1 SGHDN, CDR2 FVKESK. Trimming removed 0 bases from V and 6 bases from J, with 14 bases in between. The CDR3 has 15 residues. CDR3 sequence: CASSQELGGLDGYTF. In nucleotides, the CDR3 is TGTGCCAGCAGCCAAGAATTGGGGGGACTCGATGGCTACACCTTC.

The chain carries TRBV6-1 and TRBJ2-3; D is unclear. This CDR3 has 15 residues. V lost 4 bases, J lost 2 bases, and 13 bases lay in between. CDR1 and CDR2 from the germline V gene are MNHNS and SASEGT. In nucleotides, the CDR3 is TGTGCCAGCAGTGCCCGACAAGGTTACACAGATACGCAGTATTTT. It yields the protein CASSARQGYTDTQYF.

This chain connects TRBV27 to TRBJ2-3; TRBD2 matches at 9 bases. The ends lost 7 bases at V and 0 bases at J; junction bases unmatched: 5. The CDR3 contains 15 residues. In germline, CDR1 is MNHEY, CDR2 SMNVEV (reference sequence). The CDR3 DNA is TGTGCCAGCATGCCGACTAGCGGTAGCACAGATACGCAGTATTTT. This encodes CASMPTSGSTDTQYF.